The subject of this entry is one T cell receptor beta chain. TCR sequencing used cDNA made by reverse transcription of extracted RNA. Sequenced by immunoSEQ multiplex PCR; TCRdb stores in-frame clones only, minus some. Of over 100,000 clones detected, under 60% appear once; the ten largest clones hold roughly an eighth. The data are from a study of CD8+ T cells in alopecia areata. Regarding treatment: oral pan-JAK inhibitor, 5-10 mg twice daily. With 2 bases clipped from V and 1 base from J, the junction kept 13 bases outside the gene matches. The germline V gene has CDR1 LGHNA and CDR2 YSLEER. This CDR3 comprises 19 residues.

V is TRBV4-3 and J is TRBJ2-3, with 9 bases fitting TRBD2. The sequencing used CD8+ T cells sorted from blood, collected at week 24, from a patient treated with tofacitinib. This clonotype originated in a human donor with alopecia areata. In DNA form, the CDR3 reads TGCGCCAGCAGCCAACTAGCGAAGCGGGGGGACATCGGCACAGATACGCAGTATTTT. Translating it yields CASSQLAKRGDIGTDTQYF.